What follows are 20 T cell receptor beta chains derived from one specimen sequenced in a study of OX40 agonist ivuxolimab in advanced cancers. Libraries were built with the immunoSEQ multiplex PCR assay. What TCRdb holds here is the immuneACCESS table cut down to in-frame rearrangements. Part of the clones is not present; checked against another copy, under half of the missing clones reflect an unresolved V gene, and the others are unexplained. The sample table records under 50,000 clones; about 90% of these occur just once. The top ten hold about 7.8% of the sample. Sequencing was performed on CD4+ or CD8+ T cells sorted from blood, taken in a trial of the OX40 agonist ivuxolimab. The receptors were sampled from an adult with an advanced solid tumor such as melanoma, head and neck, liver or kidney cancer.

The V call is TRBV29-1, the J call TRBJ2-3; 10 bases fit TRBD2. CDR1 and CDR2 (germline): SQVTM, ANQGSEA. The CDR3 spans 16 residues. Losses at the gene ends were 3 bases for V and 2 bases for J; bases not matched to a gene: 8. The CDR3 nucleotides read TGCAGCGTTGATACGGGGACTAGCGCGTACACAGATACGCAGTATTTT. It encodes CSVDTGTSAYTDTQYF.

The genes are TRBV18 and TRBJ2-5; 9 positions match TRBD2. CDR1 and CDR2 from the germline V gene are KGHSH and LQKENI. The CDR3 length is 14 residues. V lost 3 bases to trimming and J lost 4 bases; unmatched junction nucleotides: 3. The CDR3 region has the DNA TGTGCCAGCTCACCTAGCGGGAGTAGAGAGACCCAGTACTTC. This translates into CASSPSGSRETQYF.

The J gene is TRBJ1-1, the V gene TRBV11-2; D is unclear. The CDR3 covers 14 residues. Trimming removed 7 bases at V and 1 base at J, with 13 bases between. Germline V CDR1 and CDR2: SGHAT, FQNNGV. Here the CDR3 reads CASNPPLENTEAFF. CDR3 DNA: TGTGCCAGCAACCCGCCCCTAGAGAACACTGAAGCTTTCTTT.

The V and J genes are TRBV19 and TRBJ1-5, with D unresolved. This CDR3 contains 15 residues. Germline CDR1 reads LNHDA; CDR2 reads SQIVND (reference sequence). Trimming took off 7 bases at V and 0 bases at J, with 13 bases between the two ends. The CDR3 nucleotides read TGTGCCAGTACCCCGGTCCAGGATAGCAATCAGCCCCAGCATTTT. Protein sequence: CASTPVQDSNQPQHF.

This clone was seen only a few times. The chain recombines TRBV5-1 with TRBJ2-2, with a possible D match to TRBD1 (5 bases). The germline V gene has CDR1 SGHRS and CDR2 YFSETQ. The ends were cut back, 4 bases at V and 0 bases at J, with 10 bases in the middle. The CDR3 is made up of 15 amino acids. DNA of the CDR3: TGCGCCAGCAGCCTGGACATACCGAACACCGGGGAGCTGTTTTTT. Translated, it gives CASSLDIPNTGELFF.

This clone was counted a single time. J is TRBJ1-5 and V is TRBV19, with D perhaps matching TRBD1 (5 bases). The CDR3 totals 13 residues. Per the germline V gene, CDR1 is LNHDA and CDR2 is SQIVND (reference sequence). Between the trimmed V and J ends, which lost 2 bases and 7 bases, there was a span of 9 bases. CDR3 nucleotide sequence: TGTGCCAGTAGTATAAGGGGAAGACAGCCCCAGCATTTT. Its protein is CASSIRGRQPQHF.

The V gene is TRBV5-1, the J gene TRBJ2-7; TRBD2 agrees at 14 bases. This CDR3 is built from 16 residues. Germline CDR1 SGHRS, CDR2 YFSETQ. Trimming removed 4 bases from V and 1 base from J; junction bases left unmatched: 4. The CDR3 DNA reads TGCGCCAGCAGCGCCGGACTAGCGGGGGGATCCTACGAGCAGTACTTC. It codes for CASSAGLAGGSYEQYF. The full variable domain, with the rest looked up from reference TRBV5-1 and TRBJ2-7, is KAGVTQTPRYLIKTRGQQVTLSCSPISGHRSVSWYQQTPGQGLQFLFEYFSETQRNKGNFPGRFSGRQFSNSRSEMNVSTLELGDSALYLCASSAGLAGGSYEQYFGPGTRLTVT.

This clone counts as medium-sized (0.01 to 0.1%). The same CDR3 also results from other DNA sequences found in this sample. CDR3 bases: TGTGCCAGCAGCTCGCCAGGGGGACTCTATGGCTACACCTTC. Protein: CASSSPGGLYGYTF. The chain recombines TRBV7-2 with TRBJ1-2; 7 bases line up with TRBD1. This CDR3 contains 14 residues. Germline CDR1 is SGHTA and CDR2 is FQGNSA. Trimming removed 4 bases from V and 4 bases from J; junction bases left unmatched: 6.

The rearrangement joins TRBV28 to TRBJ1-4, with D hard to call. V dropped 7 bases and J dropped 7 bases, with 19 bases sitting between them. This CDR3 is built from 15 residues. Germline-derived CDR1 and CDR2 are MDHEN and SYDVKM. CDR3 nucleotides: TGTGCCAGCACCCCCCTCTTTCCCCAAGGTGAAAAACTGTTTTTT. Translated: CASTPLFPQGEKLFF. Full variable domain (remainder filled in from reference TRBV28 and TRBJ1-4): DVKVTQSSRYLVKRTGEKVFLECVQDMDHENMFWYRQDPGLGLRLIYFSYDVKMKEKGDIPEGYSVSREKKERFSLILESASTNQTSMYLCASTPLFPQGEKLFFGSGTQLSVL.

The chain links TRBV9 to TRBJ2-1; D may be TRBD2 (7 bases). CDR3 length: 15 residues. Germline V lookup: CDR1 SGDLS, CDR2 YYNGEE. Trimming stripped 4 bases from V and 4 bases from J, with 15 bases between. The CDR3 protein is CASSSGLGGYNEQFF. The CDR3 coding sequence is TGTGCCAGCAGCTCCGGACTAGGGGGGTACAATGAGCAGTTCTTC.

In nucleotides, the CDR3 is TGTGCCAGCAGGAACACTGAAGCTTTCTTT. Translating it yields CASRNTEAFF. The genes are TRBV2 and TRBJ1-1; D ambiguous. With 6 bases removed from V and 1 base from J, the gap between germline ends came to 0 bases. The CDR3 is 10 amino acids. CDR1 and CDR2 (germline): SNHLY, FYNNEI.

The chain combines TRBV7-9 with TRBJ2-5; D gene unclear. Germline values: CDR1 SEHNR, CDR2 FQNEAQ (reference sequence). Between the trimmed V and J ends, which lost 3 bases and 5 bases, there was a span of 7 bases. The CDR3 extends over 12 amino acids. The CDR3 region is CASSLSSETQYF. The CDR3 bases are TGTGCCAGCAGCTTGTCCTCGGAGACCCAGTACTTC.

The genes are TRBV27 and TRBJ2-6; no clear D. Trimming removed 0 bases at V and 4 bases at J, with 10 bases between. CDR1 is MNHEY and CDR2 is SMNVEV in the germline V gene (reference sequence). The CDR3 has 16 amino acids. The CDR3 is CASSLSTGFGANVLTF. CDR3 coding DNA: TGTGCCAGCAGTTTATCAACGGGCTTCGGGGCCAACGTCCTGACTTTC. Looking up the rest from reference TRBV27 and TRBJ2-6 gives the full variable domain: EAQVTQNPRYLITVTGKKLTVTCSQNMNHEYMSWYRQDPGLGLRQIYYSMNVEVTDKGDVPEGYKVSRKEKRNFPLILESPSPNQTSLYFCASSLSTGFGANVLTFGAGSRLTVL.

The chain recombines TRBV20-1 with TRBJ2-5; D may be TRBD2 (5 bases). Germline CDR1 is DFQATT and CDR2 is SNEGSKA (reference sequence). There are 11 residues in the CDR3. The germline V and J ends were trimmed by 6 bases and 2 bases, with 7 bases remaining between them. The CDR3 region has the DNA TGCAGTGCCGCGGGTCAAGAGACCCAGTACTTC. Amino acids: CSAAGQETQYF.

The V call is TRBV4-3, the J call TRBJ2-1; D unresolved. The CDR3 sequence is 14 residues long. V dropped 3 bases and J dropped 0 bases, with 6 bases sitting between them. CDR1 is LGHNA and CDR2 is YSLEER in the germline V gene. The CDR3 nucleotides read TGCGCCAGCAGCCAGAGCTACTCCTACAATGAGCAGTTCTTC. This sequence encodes CASSQSYSYNEQFF.

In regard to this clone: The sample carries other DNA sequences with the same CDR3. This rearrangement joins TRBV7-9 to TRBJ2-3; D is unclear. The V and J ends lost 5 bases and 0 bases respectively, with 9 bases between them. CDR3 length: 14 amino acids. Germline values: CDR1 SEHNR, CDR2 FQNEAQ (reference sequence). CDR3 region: CASSLTTSTDTQYF. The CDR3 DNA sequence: TGTGCCAGCAGCCTAACCACTAGCACAGATACGCAGTATTTT.

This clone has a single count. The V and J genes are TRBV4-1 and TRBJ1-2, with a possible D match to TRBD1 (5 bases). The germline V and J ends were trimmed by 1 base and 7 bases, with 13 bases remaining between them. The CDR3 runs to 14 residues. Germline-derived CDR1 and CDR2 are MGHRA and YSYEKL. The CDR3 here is CASSQGDGQGGYTF. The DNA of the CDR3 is TGCGCCAGCAGCCAAGGGGACGGCCAGGGTGGCTACACCTTC.

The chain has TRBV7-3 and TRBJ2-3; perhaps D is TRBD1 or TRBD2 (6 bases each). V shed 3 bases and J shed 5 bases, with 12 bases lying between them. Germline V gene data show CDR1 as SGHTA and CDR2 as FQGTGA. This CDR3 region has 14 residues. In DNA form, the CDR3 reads TGTGCCAGCAGCTTCGGGGGCCCTAGAGATACGCAGTATTTT. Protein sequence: CASSFGGPRDTQYF. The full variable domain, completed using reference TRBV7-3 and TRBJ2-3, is GAGVSQTPSNKVTEKGKYVELRCDPISGHTALYWYRQSLGQGPEFLIYFQGTGAADDSGLPNDRFFAVRPEGSVSTLKIQRTERGDSAVYLCASSFGGPRDTQYFGPGTRLTVL.

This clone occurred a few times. The CDR3 sequence is CASRKGTTNEKLFF. The CDR3 bases are TGTGCCAGCAGAAAGGGAACAACTAATGAAAAACTGTTTTTT. The gene calls are TRBV21-1 and TRBJ1-4. TRBV21-1 is a listed pseudogene. The CDR3 is 14 residues long.

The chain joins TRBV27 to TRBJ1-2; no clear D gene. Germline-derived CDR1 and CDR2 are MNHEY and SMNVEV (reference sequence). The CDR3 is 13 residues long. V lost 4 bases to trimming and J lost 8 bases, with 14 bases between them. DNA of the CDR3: TGTGCCAGCAGTTCCGCTCGTCTCAGGGGCTACACCTTC. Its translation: CASSSARLRGYTF.